The rows below give T cell receptor beta chains drawn from one sample of a study of T-cell memory formation after mild COVID-19. TCRdb recomputed calls from the 5' RACE reads with MiXCR, one row per CDR3 protein. Of over 450,000 distinct CDR3 sequences in the sample, just over 20% were seen once. The sequenced sample was PBMCs or a T cell subset sorted from them (not recorded which). The source of these receptors is an adult woman who had mild COVID-19 (a few samples of this study predate the infection). Cell type and time point are not known. The CDR3 runs from the conserved cysteine through the conserved F or W.

J,V,CDR3
TRBJ1-1,TRBV6-5,CASSYSEGLDTEAFF
TRBJ1-2,TRBV18,CASSPPTAVVHYGYTF
TRBJ2-5,TRBV5-1,CASSKEGDWETQYF
TRBJ2-1,TRBV4-1,CASRGEWGVSNEQFF
TRBJ2-3,TRBV7-3,CASSRSLGADTQYF
TRBJ2-7,TRBV9,CASSAHSGGGSYEQYF
TRBJ2-1,TRBV7-2,CASSYYNEQFF
TRBJ2-1,TRBV30,CAWSDLQSSYNEQFF
TRBJ2-1,TRBV3-1,CASSHTGETFNNEQFF
TRBJ1-1,TRBV5-1,CASSLGGVVTEAFF
TRBJ2-3,TRBV7-9,CASTTKISLRTDTQYF
TRBJ2-6,TRBV6-6,CASSYSLGPVGANVLTF
TRBJ1-1,TRBV2,CASSEVSGNTEAFF
TRBJ1-5,TRBV6-5,CASSSIRGQPQHF
TRBJ2-7,TRBV4-1,CASSIGQGAYEQYF
TRBJ2-6,TRBV9,CASSVGSGANVLTF
TRBJ2-1,TRBV2,CASSATSGISNEQFF
TRBJ2-1,TRBV6-1,CASARGLSSYNEQFF
TRBJ2-1,TRBV12-3/TRBV12-4,CASSLGLLGQFF
TRBJ2-5,TRBV5-6,CASSPGTGVRQETQYF